This entry lists 16 T cell receptor beta chains sequenced from one sample in a study of beta chain features in type 1 diabetes. Study-level findings and limits: Significant though moderate, a shortening of TCRB CDR3s appeared in all four CD4+ subsets of Type 1 diabetes patients.

These TCRs are of unknown antigen specificity. Isolated RNA was reverse transcribed in full, so expressed TCRB transcripts were sequenced. Some clones are missing from TCRdb's copy, which holds only in-frame ones; the method was immunoSEQ multiplex PCR. The repertoire holds 300,000 to 400,000 clones, about 13% seen once, with about 0.015% in the top ten. The sequenced material came from naive CD4+ T cells from blood. These receptors originate from a woman between 18 and 29 years old with type 1 diabetes.

This clone was observed a handful of times. The chain uses TRBV29-1 and TRBJ2-1, with D maybe TRBD2 (5 bases). The CDR3 contains 13 residues. V was clipped by 4 bases and J by 7 bases, with 14 bases between them. The V gene's germline CDR1 is SQVTM and CDR2 ANQGSEA. The CDR3 bases are TGCAGCGTTGGGAGGATGCTTACAAATGAGCAGTTCTTC. Its protein product is CSVGRMLTNEQFF.

This chain joins TRBV28 and TRBJ2-7; tentative D call: TRBD1 (6 bases). In germline, CDR1 is MDHEN, CDR2 SYDVKM. V was clipped by 6 bases and J by 3 bases, with 18 bases between them. The CDR3 is 15 residues long. The CDR3 region has the DNA TGTGCCAGCAGGCCACAGGGAGCAACCTTCTACGAGCAGTACTTC. It translates to CASRPQGATFYEQYF.

Comment on this clone: This specimen includes other DNA sequences encoding the same CDR3. The genes are TRBV5-1 and TRBJ1-1; 7 positions agree with TRBD1. Trimming took 4 bases from V and 0 from J; bases not matched to a gene: 3. The CDR3 is 14 amino acids. Germline lookup yields CDR1 SGHRS and CDR2 YFSETQ. This CDR3 is CASSRGQLNTEAFF. DNA of the CDR3: TGCGCCAGCAGCAGGGGACAGTTGAACACTGAAGCTTTCTTT. Using reference TRBV5-1 and TRBJ1-1 for the parts outside the CDR3, the full variable domain is KAGVTQTPRYLIKTRGQQVTLSCSPISGHRSVSWYQQTPGQGLQFLFEYFSETQRNKGNFPGRFSGRQFSNSRSEMNVSTLELGDSALYLCASSRGQLNTEAFFGQGTRLTVV.

This clone was seen only a few times. The rearrangement joins TRBV5-6 to TRBJ2-7; a possible D gene is TRBD2 (5 bases). Trimming took 1 base from V and 5 from J, leaving 10 bases between them. This CDR3 is 13 amino acids long. The germline gives CDR1 SGHDT, CDR2 YYEEEE. CDR3 protein: CASSLPGLDEQYV. Here the CDR3 DNA reads TGTGCCAGCAGCTTGCCGGGGTTAGACGAGCAGTACGTC.

Turning to this clone: The same CDR3 also results from other DNA sequences found in this sample. V is TRBV5-1 and J is TRBJ2-5; the match to TRBD1 covers 8 bases. V gave up 6 bases and J gave up 0 bases; unmatched junction bases: 1. This CDR3 has 13 amino acids. CDR1 and CDR2 (germline): SGHRS, YFSETQ. The CDR3, as DNA: TGCGCCAGCAACAGGGGGTACCAAGAGACCCAGTACTTC. This translates into CASNRGYQETQYF.

This clone was observed many times. The V and J genes are TRBV19 and TRBJ2-1; possible D gene TRBD1, 6 bases. V was trimmed by 3 bases and J by 7 bases, leaving 7 bases between them. Germline V lookup: CDR1 LNHDA, CDR2 SQIVND (reference sequence). This CDR3 spans 12 amino acids. The CDR3 DNA sequence: TGTGCCAGTAGTATGAGGGGGAATGAGCAGTTCTTC. Amino acid sequence: CASSMRGNEQFF.

There are a few counts of this clone. The chain combines TRBV6-1 with TRBJ2-7; 10 positions agree with TRBD2. The CDR3 is made up of 13 amino acids. With 7 bases clipped from V and 5 bases from J, the junction kept 5 bases outside the gene matches. The V gene's germline CDR1 is MNHNS and CDR2 SASEGT. The CDR3 here is CASKKREGHEQYV. CDR3 bases: TGTGCCAGCAAGAAGCGGGAGGGCCACGAGCAGTACGTC.

This clone appeared a few times. The V call is TRBV7-9, the J call TRBJ2-1; 11 positions agree with TRBD1. The CDR3 length is 14 residues. Trimming cost V 4 bases and J 6 bases; bases outside gene matches: 2. Per germline, CDR1 SEHNR and CDR2 FQNEAQ (reference sequence). The CDR3 loop reads CASSSGQGGNEQFF. CDR3 DNA sequence: TGTGCCAGCAGCTCGGGACAGGGGGGCAATGAGCAGTTCTTC. Full variable domain (missing parts from reference TRBV7-9 and TRBJ2-1): DTGVSQNPRHKITKRGQNVTFRCDPISEHNRLYWYRQTLGQGPEFLTYFQNEAQLEKSRLLSDRFSAERPKGSFSTLEIQRTEQGDSAMYLCASSSGQGGNEQFFGPGTRLTVL.

The rearrangement joins TRBV5-1 to TRBJ1-4; 7 bases align to TRBD1. Germline V CDR1 and CDR2: SGHRS, YFSETQ. The length of the CDR3 is 14 residues. The trim removed 2 bases at V and 8 bases at J, leaving 6 bases unmatched. This CDR3 is CASSLTGVGEKLFF. Written as DNA, the CDR3 is TGCGCCAGCAGCTTAACAGGGGTCGGGGAAAAACTGTTTTTT.

This clone was detected a few times. The chain links TRBV19 to TRBJ2-7, with no clear D. This CDR3 comprises 12 residues. Germline CDR1 LNHDA, CDR2 SQIVND (reference sequence). Trimming cost V 8 bases and J 0 bases, with 8 bases left between them. CDR3 DNA: TGTGCCAGTTCAGGCACCTCCTACGAGCAGTACGTC. It translates to CASSGTSYEQYV.

The rearrangement joins TRBV11-3 to TRBJ2-1; 9 bases are shared with TRBD1. Germline CDR1 SGHNT, CDR2 YENEEA. V shed 5 bases, J shed 4 bases, and the junction held 3 bases outside the gene matches. This CDR3 is 14 amino acids long. CDR3 region: CASSPGTGYNEQFF. The DNA for the CDR3 is TGTGCCAGCAGCCCCGGGACAGGGTACAATGAGCAGTTCTTC.

This clone was counted only a few times. This chain connects TRBV7-9 to TRBJ2-5; 7 bases line up with TRBD2. Germline values: CDR1 SEHNR, CDR2 FQNEAQ (reference sequence). CDR3 size: 15 residues. V was pared by 2 bases and J by 7 bases, with 10 bases of the junction left unmatched. The CDR3 region is CASSLRPSGPLTQYF. The DNA for the CDR3 is TGTGCCAGCAGCTTAAGGCCTAGCGGTCCCCTGACCCAGTACTTC.

This clone came up a few times. This chain joins TRBV30 and TRBJ1-5; TRBD1 matches 7 bases. This CDR3 has 15 amino acids. CDR1 and CDR2 (germline): GTSNPN, SVGIG (reference sequence). V gave up 1 base and J gave up 2 bases; unmatched junction bases: 5. In DNA form, the CDR3 reads TGTGCCTGGAGTGCTTTCACAGGGGGCAATCAGCCCCAGCATTTT. Its protein product is CAWSAFTGGNQPQHF.

Only a few counts were recorded for this clone. The chain has TRBV28 and TRBJ1-2, with D perhaps matching TRBD1 (5 bases). CDR3 length: 14 residues. V gave up 2 bases and J gave up 5 bases, with 12 bases separating them. Germline values: CDR1 MDHEN, CDR2 SYDVKM. The CDR3 DNA sequence: TGTGCCAGCAGTTTAGTAGGGCCAGGGTATGGCTACACCTTC. It is translated as CASSLVGPGYGYTF.

This clone was counted a few times. The chain is built from TRBV27 and TRBJ2-6; weak D call: TRBD2 (6 bases). CDR3 length: 17 amino acids. CDR1 and CDR2 (germline): MNHEY, SMNVEV (reference sequence). Trimming left V 8 bases short and J 0 bases short, with 17 bases between. CDR3 DNA sequence: TGTGCCAGCGGTCTTCGGGGGACCGCCTCTGGGGCCAACGTCCTGACTTTC. Translating it yields CASGLRGTASGANVLTF.

The chain couples TRBV11-2 to TRBJ2-1, with D possibly being TRBD2 (6 bases). Trimming stripped 6 bases from V and 6 bases from J, with 9 bases between. Germline-derived CDR1 and CDR2 are SGHAT and FQNNGV. The CDR3 sequence is 12 residues long. Written as DNA, the CDR3 is TGTGCCAGCAGTCATAGCGGCAATGAGCAGTTCTTC. Translated: CASSHSGNEQFF. Looking up the rest from reference TRBV11-2 and TRBJ2-1 gives the full variable domain: EAGVAQSPRYKIIEKRQSVAFWCNPISGHATLYWYQQILGQGPKLLIQFQNNGVVDDSQLPKDRFSAERLKGVDSTLKIQPAKLEDSAVYLCASSHSGNEQFFGPGTRLTVL.